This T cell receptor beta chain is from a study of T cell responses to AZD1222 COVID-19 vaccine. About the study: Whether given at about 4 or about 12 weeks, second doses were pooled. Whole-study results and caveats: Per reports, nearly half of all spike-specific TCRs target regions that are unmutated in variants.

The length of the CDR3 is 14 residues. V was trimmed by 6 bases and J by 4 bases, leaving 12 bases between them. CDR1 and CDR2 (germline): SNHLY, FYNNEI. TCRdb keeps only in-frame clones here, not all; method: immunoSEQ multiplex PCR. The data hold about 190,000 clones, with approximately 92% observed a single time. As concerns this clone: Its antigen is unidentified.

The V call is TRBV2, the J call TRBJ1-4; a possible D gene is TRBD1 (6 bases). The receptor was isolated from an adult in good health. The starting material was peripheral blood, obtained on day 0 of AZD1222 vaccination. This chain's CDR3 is CASRNGQLNEKLFF. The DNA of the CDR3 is TGTGCCAGCAGAAACGGACAGCTTAATGAAAAACTGTTTTTT.